This TCR beta chain originates from a study of T cells in Graves' hyperthyroidism and ophthalmopathy. General observations from the study: With a median lead of about 6.9 months before onset, the model predicted ophthalmopathy.

For this clonotype: What it binds is not known.

Patients with ophthalmopathy all had a Clinical Activity Score of at least 3, a NOSPECS grade of at least 4 and duration under 3 months. Diagnoses used clinical symptoms, serum thyroxine and TRAb, thyroid ultrasound and orbital computed tomography. Amplification of TCR beta CDR3 regions was performed using RNA transcripts as template. The HTBI primer set was used in a first-round RT-PCR of the TCR CDR3. TCRdb reanalysed the multiplex PCR reads using MiXCR and keeps one entry per CDR3 protein. The table has hundreds of thousands of distinct CDR3 sequences, 20% to 25% seen once. This receptor was identified in a young man with Graves' ophthalmopathy. Input material: blood.

The CDR3 DNA reads as TGTGCCAGCTCACCAAGGGATGCAGGGTCCTACAATGAGCAGTTCTTC. Protein: CASSPRDAGSYNEQFF. The V and J genes are TRBV18 and TRBJ2-1; possible D gene TRBD1, 5 bases. V was cut by 2 bases and J by 1 base, with 12 bases left in between. Germline-derived CDR1 and CDR2 are KGHSH and LQKENI. CDR3 length: 16 residues.